This TCR beta chain comes out of a study of cytomegalovirus exposure and HLA in healthy donors. As for the study in general: Membership in the Caucasian-associated ancestry cluster was found for 81% of around 380 genotyped donors.

PCR employed 60 Vbeta and 13 Jbeta primers. Some clones are missing from TCRdb's copy, which holds only in-frame ones; the method was immunoSEQ multiplex PCR. The table lists under 150,000 clones, roughly 60% of them singletons, with 2% to 3% in the top ten. This CDR3 has 14 residues. V lost 4 bases and J lost 0, with 10 bases in between. Germline CDR1 is SGHVS and CDR2 is FQNEAQ. This receptor was identified in a woman aged 40 to 49 in good health and CMV-seronegative. The gene calls are TRBV7-8 and TRBJ2-7; weak D call: TRBD1 (6 bases). Sample: PBMCs. CDR3 loop: CASSYGTSSYEQYF. The CDR3 DNA is TGTGCCAGCAGCTACGGGACAAGCTCCTACGAGCAGTACTTC.